This T cell receptor beta chain is drawn from a study of blood T cell repertoires in COVID-19. At the level of the study: Samples representing acute and convalescent COVID-19 were sourced from the United States, Italy and Spain. The analysed material was cDNA or gDNA that came from T cells, B-cell-depleted T cells, or PBMCs.

The CDR3 runs to 11 residues. Ten or more counts support this clone. The junction and the germline gene differ at one end; a read error may be behind it. Authors' processing steps: Nucleated cell counts were estimated from reference gene primer amplification. The method was immunoSEQ multiplex PCR; TCRdb's version includes in-frame clones alone and lacks a portion of them. The V and J calls and clone size come from that table; D and trimming were worked out from the DNA. The data show about 83,000 clones, with roughly 86% seen just once and about 24% held by the top ten. The material sequenced was peripheral blood. This sequence originates from a woman older than 75 in a cohort sampled during active or convalescent COVID-19. The V call is TRBV12-3 or TRBV12-4, the J call TRBJ1-2; weak D call: TRBD1 (6 bases). The CDR3 sequence is CASRGADSRGF. The CDR3 nucleotides read TGTGCCAGCAGAGGGGCTGACAGCAGGGGTTTC.